This TCR beta chain is from a study of neurological immune-mediated disorders. TCRdb fed the 5' RACE reads into MiXCR, producing one record per CDR3 protein. In the table there are around 70,000 distinct CDR3 sequences, 3.2% of which are singletons. This clonotype qualifies as medium-sized. It was from 2 million PBMCs stored at -80 C that the unsorted libraries were obtained. This CDR3 contains 12 residues. Unmatched junction bases numbered 0, after V lost 2 bases and J lost 3 bases. CDR1 is DFQATT and CDR2 is SNEGSKA in the germline V gene (reference sequence). Source material: PBMCs. The sequence was obtained from a woman aged 50 to 60 with multiple sclerosis. The chain has TRBV20-1 and TRBJ1-2; 7 positions match TRBD1. The CDR3 reads CSARQGDYGYTF. The CDR3 region has the DNA TGCAGTGCTAGACAGGGGGACTATGGCTACACCTTC.